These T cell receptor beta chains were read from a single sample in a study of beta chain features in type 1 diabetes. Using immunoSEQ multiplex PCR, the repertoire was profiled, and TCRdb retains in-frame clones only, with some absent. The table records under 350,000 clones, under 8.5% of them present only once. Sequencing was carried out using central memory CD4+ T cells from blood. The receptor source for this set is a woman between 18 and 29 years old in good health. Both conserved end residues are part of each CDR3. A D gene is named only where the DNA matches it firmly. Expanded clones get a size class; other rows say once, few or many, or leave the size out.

CASSLTAANTGELFF TGCGCCAGCAGCTTAACTGCCGCGAACACCGGGGAGCTGTTTTTT - TRBJ2-2 TRBV5-1 -
CASSLDVRQAGRDTEAFF TGTGCCAGCAGCTTGGACGTGCGCCAGGCTGGTAGGGACACTGAAGCTTTCTTT - TRBJ1-1 TRBV5-4 -
CASSPLGQGTEAFF TGTGCCAGCTCACCATTAGGACAGGGGACTGAAGCTTTCTTT TRBD1 TRBJ1-1 TRBV18 -
CASSSLSGANVLTF TGTGCCAGCAGTTCCCTCTCTGGGGCCAACGTCCTGACTTTC - TRBJ2-6 TRBV27 many
CASSRGQGTGDTGELFF TGCGCCAGCAGCCGCGGGCAAGGGACAGGTGACACCGGGGAGCTGTTTTTT TRBD1 TRBJ2-2 TRBV4-1 many
CSVDRRSTDTQYF TGCAGCGTTGACAGGCGATCCACAGATACGCAGTATTTT - TRBJ2-3 TRBV29-1 few
CAWSKGSYEQYF TGTGCCTGGAGTAAAGGATCCTACGAGCAGTACTTC - TRBJ2-7 TRBV30 few
CASSLMAVSSYEQYF TGTGCCAGCAGTTTAATGGCCGTGAGCTCCTACGAGCAGTACTTC - TRBJ2-7 TRBV27 few
CATRSGTGAPDTQYF TGTGCCACCAGGTCCGGGACAGGGGCCCCAGATACGCAGTATTTT TRBD1 TRBJ2-3 TRBV15 few
CASSLLGRDTEAFF TGTGCCAGCAGCTTACTTGGCAGGGACACTGAAGCTTTCTTT - TRBJ1-1 TRBV7-3 few
CASNSGTRSGTEAFF TGTGCCAGCAACTCGGGGACGAGATCCGGCACTGAAGCTTTCTTT - TRBJ1-1 TRBV28 many
CASSIGSQSGNTIYF TGTGCCAGTAGTATCGGCAGTCAAAGTGGAAACACCATATATTTT - TRBJ1-3 TRBV19 few
CSSGTGYNEQFF TGCAGCTCCGGGACAGGATACAATGAGCAGTTCTTC TRBD1 TRBJ2-1 TRBV29-1 few
CASSFAGGLMKKLFF TGTGCCAGCAGCTTCGCCGGGGGTCTAATGAAGAAACTGTTTTTT - TRBJ1-4 TRBV5-6 -
CASSQSGGTYNEQFF TGTGCCAGCAGCCAGAGCGGGGGGACCTACAATGAGCAGTTCTTC TRBD2 TRBJ2-1 TRBV7-2 -
CASSYSAGGANQPQHF TGTGCCAGCAGTTACTCTGCCGGGGGGGCTAATCAGCCCCAGCATTTT - TRBJ1-5 TRBV6-5 few
CASSPRGGGPAKNIQYF TGTGCCAGCAGCCCCCGTGGGGGGGGGCCGGCCAAAAACATTCAGTACTTC - TRBJ2-4 TRBV7-2 -
CASSLRPGNTIYF TGTGCCAGCAGCTTGAGGCCTGGAAACACCATATATTTT - TRBJ1-3 TRBV13 many
CASSMGRGSSGEQYF TGTGCCAGTAGTATGGGTCGAGGCTCTTCGGGGGAGCAGTACTTC - TRBJ2-7 TRBV19 -
CASSQKRDTQYF TGTGCCAGCAGCCAGAAGCGGGATACGCAGTATTTT - TRBJ2-3 TRBV11-2 few
CAWSGPGLGTDTQYF TGTGCCTGGAGCGGCCCGGGACTAGGCACAGATACGCAGTATTTT TRBD2 TRBJ2-3 TRBV30 -
CASSLLPSGGATDTQYF TGTGCCAGCAGCTTGTTGCCTAGCGGGGGAGCTACAGATACGCAGTATTTT TRBD2 TRBJ2-3 TRBV5-4 few
CASSNGQNFRALHF TGTGCCAGCAGCAACGGACAGAACTTCAGGGCCCTCCACTTT - TRBJ1-6 TRBV7-9 few
CATRASDDYGYTF TGTGCCACAAGGGCCTCCGACGACTATGGCTACACCTTC - TRBJ1-2 TRBV19 many
CASSERDLGTDTQYF TGTGCCAGCAGTGAAAGGGATTTGGGCACAGATACGCAGTATTTT - TRBJ2-3 TRBV2 many
CASSKRLAGVLDEQFF TGTGCCAGCAGCAAGCGACTAGCGGGAGTTTTGGATGAGCAGTTCTTC TRBD2 TRBJ2-1 TRBV7-2 few
CASSQFPKGKLGGELFF TGTGCCAGCAGCCAATTCCCGAAAGGGAAACTTGGCGGGGAGCTGTTTTTT - TRBJ2-2 TRBV14 few
CASSPRELNTGELFF TGCGCCAGCAGCCCCAGGGAGTTGAACACCGGGGAGCTGTTTTTT - TRBJ2-2 TRBV4-1 -
CASSLVTGGETQYF TGTGCCAGCAGCTTAGTTACAGGGGGAGAGACCCAGTACTTC TRBD1 TRBJ2-5 TRBV7-9 -
CASSYSAGRANYGYTF TGTGCCAGCAGTTACTCCGCGGGGCGTGCTAACTATGGCTACACCTTC - TRBJ1-2 TRBV6-5 few
CASSSLRSSYNEQFF TGCGCCAGCAGCTCGTTACGTAGCTCCTACAATGAGCAGTTCTTC - TRBJ2-1 TRBV5-1 few
CASSLDRGSGQPQHF TGTGCCAGCAGCCTTGACCGGGGATCCGGTCAGCCCCAGCATTTT - TRBJ1-5 TRBV7-2 few
CASSSSSSGGRRNQPQHF TGTGCCAGCAGCTCCTCCAGCTCGGGGGGGCGCCGCAATCAGCCCCAGCATTTT - TRBJ1-5 TRBV5-6 -
CASGGTGNEKLFF TGTGCCAGCGGCGGGACAGGGAATGAAAAACTGTTTTTT TRBD1 TRBJ1-4 TRBV2 few
CASSQDPHGRAFF TGCGCCAGCAGCCAAGATCCGCACGGTCGAGCTTTCTTT - TRBJ1-1 TRBV4-3 few
CASSPYGANVLTF TGTGCCAGCAGCCCGTACGGGGCCAACGTCCTGACTTTC - TRBJ2-6 TRBV11-2 few
CASSLRDRGQSNEKLFF TGTGCCAGCAGCTTACGAGACAGGGGGCAGTCTAATGAAAAACTGTTTTTT TRBD1 TRBJ1-4 TRBV7-9 few
CASTYGGTGDTQYF TGTGCCAGCACGTACGGAGGGACAGGAGATACGCAGTATTTT TRBD1 TRBJ2-3 TRBV9 few
CASSRRTGDNYGYTF TGCGCCAGCAGCCGCCGGACAGGGGATAACTATGGCTACACCTTC TRBD1 TRBJ1-2 TRBV4-3 few
CARGRDKPTEAFF TGTGCCAGGGGCCGGGACAAACCCACTGAAGCTTTCTTT - TRBJ1-1 TRBV6-5 few
CASGRADIYYGYTF TGTGCCAGCGGACGGGCCGACATATACTATGGCTACACCTTC - TRBJ1-2 TRBV6-1 many
CASARVNTEAFF TGTGCCAGCGCACGGGTTAACACTGAAGCTTTCTTT - TRBJ1-1 TRBV18 many
CASSDRKTNEKLFF TGTGCCAGCAGCGACAGAAAAACTAATGAAAAACTGTTTTTT - TRBJ1-4 TRBV7-8 -